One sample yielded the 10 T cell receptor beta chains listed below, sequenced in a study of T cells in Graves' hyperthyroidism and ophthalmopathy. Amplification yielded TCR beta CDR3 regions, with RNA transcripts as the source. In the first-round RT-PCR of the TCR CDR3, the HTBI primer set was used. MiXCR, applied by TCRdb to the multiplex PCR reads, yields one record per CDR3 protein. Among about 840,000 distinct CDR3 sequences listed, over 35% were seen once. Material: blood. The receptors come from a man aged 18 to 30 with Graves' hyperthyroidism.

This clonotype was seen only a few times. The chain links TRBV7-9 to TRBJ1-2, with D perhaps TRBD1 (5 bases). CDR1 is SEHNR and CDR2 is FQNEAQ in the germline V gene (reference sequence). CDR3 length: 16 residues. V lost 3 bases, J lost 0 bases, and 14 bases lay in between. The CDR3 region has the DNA TGTGCCAGCAGCTTTATTTGGGGGACGCCTAACTATGGCTACACCTTC. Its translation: CASSFIWGTPNYGYTF.

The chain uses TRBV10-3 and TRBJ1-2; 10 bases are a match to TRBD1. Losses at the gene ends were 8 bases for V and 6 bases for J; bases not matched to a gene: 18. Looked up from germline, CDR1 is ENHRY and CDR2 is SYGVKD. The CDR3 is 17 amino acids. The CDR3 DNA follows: TGTGCCATCGGGCATAGCCCGGAGACAGGGGGCAGGAATGGCTACACCTTC. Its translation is CAIGHSPETGGRNGYTF.

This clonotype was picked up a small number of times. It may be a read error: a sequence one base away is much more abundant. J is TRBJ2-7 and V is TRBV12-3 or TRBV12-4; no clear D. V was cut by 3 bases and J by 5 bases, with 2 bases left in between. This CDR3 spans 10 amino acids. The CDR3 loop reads CASSFNEQYF. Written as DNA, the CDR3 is TGTGCCAGCAGTTTTAACGAGCAGTACTTC.

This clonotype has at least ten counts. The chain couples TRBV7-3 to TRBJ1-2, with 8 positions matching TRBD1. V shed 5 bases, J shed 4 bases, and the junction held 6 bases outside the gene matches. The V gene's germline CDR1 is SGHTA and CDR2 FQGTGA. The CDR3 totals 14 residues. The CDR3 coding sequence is TGTGCCAGCAGCCCGACCGGACAGGGCTATGGCTACACCTTC. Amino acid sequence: CASSPTGQGYGYTF. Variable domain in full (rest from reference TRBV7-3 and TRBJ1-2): GAGVSQTPSNKVTEKGKYVELRCDPISGHTALYWYRQSLGQGPEFLIYFQGTGAADDSGLPNDRFFAVRPEGSVSTLKIQRTERGDSAVYLCASSPTGQGYGYTFGSGTRLTVV.

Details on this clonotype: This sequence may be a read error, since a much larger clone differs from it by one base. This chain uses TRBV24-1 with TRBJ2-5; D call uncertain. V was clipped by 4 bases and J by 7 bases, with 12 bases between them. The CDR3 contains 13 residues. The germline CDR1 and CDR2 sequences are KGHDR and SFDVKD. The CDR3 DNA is TGTGCCACCAGTGACGAGGTTTCGGGGACCCAGTACTTC. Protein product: CATSDEVSGTQYF.

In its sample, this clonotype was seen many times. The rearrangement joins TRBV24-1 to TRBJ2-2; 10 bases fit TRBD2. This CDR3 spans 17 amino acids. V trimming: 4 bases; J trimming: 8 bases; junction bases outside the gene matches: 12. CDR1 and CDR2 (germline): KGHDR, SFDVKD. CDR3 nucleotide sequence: TGTGCCACCAGTGACCCCGTTCTAGCGGGAGAAATTGGGGAGCTGTTTTTT. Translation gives CATSDPVLAGEIGELFF.

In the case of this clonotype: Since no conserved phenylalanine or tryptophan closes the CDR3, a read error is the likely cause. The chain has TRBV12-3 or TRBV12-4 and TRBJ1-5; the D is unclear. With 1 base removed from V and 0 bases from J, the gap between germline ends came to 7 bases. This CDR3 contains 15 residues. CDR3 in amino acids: CASSLGSYSNQPQHL. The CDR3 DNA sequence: TGTGCCAGCAGTTTAGGGTCTTATAGCAATCAGCCCCAGCATCTT.

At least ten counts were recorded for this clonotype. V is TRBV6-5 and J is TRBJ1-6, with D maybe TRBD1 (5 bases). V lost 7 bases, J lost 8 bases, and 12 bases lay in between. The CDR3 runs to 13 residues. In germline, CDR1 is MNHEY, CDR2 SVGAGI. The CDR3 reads CASTRGRDSPLHF. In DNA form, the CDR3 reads TGTGCCAGCACACGGGGGAGGGATTCACCCCTCCACTTT.

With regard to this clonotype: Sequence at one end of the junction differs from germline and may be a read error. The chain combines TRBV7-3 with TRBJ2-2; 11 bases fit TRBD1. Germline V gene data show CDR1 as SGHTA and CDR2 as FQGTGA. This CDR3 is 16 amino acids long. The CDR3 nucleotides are TGTGCCAGCGGCTTAACAGGACAGGGGGCCGGCGGGGAGCTGTTTTTT. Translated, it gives CASGLTGQGAGGELFF.

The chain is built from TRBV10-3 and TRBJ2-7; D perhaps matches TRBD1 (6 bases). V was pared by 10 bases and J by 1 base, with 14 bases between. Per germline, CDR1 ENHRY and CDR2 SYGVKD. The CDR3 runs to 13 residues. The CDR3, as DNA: TGTGCCACCACACCACAGGGTTCCTACGAGCAGTACTTC. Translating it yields CATTPQGSYEQYF.